This TCR beta chain was profiled in a study of T cells in localized non-small cell lung cancer. Sequencing was performed with immunoSEQ multiplex PCR; in TCRdb, only in-frame clones are kept and a portion is missing. The sample lists tens of thousands of clones; 86% were seen once. The receptor was derived from a woman aged 18 to 55 with stage III lung adenocarcinoma. This material consisted of peripheral blood, taken before any cancer treatment.

CDR3 nucleotides: TGTGCCAGCAGCACCCGACAGTATTCTAACTATGGCTACACCTTC. Protein product: CASSTRQYSNYGYTF. The V call is TRBV9, the J call TRBJ1-2; D is perhaps TRBD1 (5 bases). Germline-derived CDR1 and CDR2 are SGDLS and YYNGEE. CDR3 size: 15 residues. The V end lost 4 bases, the J end lost 0 bases, and 13 bases lay between the germline ends.